The source of this T cell receptor (beta chain) is a study of OX40 agonist ivuxolimab in advanced cancers. In this sample, this clone turned up a few times. The protocol was immunoSEQ multiplex PCR, while the TCRdb copy is restricted to in-frame clones and leaves out a portion. The top ten hold 2% to 2.5% of the sample, which has under 80,000 clones, about 85% seen once. V gave up 7 bases and J gave up 8 bases, with 14 bases separating them. Looked up from germline, CDR1 is WNHNN and CDR2 is SYGVQD (reference sequence). This CDR3 region has 12 residues. The chain joins TRBV10-1 to TRBJ1-2, with D tentatively TRBD1 (6 bases). The input for sequencing was CD4+ or CD8+ T cells sorted from blood, taken in a trial of the OX40 agonist ivuxolimab. This receptor was taken from an adult with an advanced solid tumor such as melanoma, head and neck, liver or kidney cancer. CDR3 DNA: TGCGCCAGCACCGCAGGGGAACGGGGCTACACCTTC. This translates into CASTAGERGYTF.